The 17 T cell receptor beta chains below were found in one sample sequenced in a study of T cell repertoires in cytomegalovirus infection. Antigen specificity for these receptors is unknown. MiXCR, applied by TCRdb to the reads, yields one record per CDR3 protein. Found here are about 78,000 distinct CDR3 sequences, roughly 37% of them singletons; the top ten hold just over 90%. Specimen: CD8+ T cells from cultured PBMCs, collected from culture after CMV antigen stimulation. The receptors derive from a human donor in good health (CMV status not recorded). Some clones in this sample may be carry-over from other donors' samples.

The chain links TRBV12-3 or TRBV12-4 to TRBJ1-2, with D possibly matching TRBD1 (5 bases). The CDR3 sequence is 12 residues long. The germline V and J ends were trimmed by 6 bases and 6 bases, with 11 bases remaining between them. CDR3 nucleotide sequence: TGTGCCAGCAGCGACGGGGGAAATGGCTACACCTTC. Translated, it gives CASSDGGNGYTF.

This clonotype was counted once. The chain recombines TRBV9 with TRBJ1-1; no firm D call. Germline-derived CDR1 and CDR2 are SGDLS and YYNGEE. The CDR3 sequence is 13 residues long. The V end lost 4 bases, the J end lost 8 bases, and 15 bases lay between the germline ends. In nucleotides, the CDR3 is TGTGCCAGCAGCCAGTCGGGAGCCTCAGAAGCTTTCTTT. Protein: CASSQSGASEAFF.

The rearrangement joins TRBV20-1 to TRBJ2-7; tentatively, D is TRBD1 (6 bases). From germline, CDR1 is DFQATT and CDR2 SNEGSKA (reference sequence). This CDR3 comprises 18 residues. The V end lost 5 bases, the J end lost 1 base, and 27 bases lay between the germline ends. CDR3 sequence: CSAHGRIRSRGNSYEQYF. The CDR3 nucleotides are TGCAGTGCTCACGGTCGAATCAGATCCAGGGGAAATTCCTACGAGCAGTACTTC.

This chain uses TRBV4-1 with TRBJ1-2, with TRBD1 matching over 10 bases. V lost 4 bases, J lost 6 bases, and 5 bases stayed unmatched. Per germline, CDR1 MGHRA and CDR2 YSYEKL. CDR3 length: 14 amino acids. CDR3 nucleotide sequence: TGCGCCAGCAGCCCCACCGGACAGGGGGATGGCTACACCTTC. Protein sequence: CASSPTGQGDGYTF.

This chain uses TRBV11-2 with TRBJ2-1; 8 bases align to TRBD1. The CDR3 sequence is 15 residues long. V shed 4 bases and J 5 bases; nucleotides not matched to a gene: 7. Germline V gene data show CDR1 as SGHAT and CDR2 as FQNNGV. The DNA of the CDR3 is TGTGCCAGCAGCTCTGCCGGGACAGGAGACAATGAGCAGTTCTTC. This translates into CASSSAGTGDNEQFF.

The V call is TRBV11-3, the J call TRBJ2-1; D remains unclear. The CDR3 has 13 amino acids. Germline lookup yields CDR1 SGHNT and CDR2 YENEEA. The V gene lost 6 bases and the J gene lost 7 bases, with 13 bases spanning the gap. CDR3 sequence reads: CASRGRADNEQFF. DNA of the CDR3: TGTGCCAGCAGGGGTCGGGCGGATAATGAGCAGTTCTTC.

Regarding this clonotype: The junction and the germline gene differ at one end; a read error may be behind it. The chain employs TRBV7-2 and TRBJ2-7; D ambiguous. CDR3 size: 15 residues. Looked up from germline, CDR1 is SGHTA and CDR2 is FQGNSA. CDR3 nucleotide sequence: TGTGCCAGCAGCACTGAGGTGAGGTTCTCCTGCGAGCAGTACTTC. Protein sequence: CASSTEVRFSCEQYF.

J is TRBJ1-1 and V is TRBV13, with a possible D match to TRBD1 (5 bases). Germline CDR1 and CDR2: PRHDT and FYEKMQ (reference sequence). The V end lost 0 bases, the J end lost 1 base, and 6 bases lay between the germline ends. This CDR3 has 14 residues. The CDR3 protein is CASSLGDRNTEAFF. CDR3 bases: TGTGCCAGCAGCTTAGGAGACAGGAACACTGAAGCTTTCTTT.

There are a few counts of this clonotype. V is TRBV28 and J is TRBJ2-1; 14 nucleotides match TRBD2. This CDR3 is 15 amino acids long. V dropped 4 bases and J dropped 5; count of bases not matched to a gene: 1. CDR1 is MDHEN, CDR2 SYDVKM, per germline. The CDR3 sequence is CASSWTSGGHNEQFF. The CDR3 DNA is TGTGCCAGCAGTTGGACTAGCGGGGGGCACAATGAGCAGTTCTTC.

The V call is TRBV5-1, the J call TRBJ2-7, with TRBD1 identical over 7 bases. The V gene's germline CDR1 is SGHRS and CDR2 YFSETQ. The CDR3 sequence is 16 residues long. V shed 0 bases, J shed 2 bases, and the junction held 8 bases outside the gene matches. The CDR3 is CASSLEMGQRTYEQYF. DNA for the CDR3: TGCGCCAGCAGCTTGGAAATGGGACAGCGTACCTACGAGCAGTACTTC.

The CDR3 sequence: CASSSGIAKNIQYF. The CDR3 region has the DNA TGTGCCAGCAGCTCCGGCATAGCCAAAAACATTCAGTACTTC. This chain joins TRBV9 and TRBJ2-4; no definite D call. The length of the CDR3 is 14 residues. V was shortened by 4 bases and J by 0 bases, with 8 bases between the two germline ends. Per the germline V gene, CDR1 is SGDLS and CDR2 is YYNGEE.

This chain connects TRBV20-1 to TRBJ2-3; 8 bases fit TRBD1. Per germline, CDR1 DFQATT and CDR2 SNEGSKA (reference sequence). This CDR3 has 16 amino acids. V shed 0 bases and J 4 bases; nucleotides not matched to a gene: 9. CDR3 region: CSARDLGQGVSDTQYF. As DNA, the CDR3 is TGCAGTGCTAGAGATTTAGGACAGGGAGTGTCAGATACGCAGTATTTT.

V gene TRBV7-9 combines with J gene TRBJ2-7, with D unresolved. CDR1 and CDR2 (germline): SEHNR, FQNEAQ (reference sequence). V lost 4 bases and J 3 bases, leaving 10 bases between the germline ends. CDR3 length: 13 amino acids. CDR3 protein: CASSSWTGYEQYF. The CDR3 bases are TGTGCCAGCAGCTCCTGGACGGGCTACGAGCAGTACTTC.

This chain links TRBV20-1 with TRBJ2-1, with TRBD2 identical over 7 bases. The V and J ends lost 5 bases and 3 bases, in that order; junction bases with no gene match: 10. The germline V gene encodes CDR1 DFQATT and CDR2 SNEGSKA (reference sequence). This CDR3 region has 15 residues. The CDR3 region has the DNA TGCAGTGCTTATGACCGGGAGGAGAGCTACAATGAGCAGTTCTTC. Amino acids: CSAYDREESYNEQFF.

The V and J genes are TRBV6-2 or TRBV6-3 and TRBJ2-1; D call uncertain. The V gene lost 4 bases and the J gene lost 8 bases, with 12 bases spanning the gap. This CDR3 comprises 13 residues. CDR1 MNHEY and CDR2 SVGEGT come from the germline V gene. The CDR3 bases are TGTGCCAGCAGTTTTTTTTCCCGGGATGAGCAGTTCTTC. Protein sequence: CASSFFSRDEQFF.

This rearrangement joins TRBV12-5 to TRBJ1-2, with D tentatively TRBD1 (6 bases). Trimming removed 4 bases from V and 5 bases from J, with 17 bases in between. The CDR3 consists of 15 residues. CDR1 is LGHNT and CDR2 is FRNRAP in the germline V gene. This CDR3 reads CASGSRDQGIYGYTF. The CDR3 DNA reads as TGTGCTAGTGGTTCAAGGGACCAGGGGATTTATGGCTACACCTTC.

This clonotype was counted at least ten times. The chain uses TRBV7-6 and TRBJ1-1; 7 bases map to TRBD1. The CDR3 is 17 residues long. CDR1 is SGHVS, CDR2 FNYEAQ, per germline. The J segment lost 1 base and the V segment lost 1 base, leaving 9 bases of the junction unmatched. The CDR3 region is CASSLGSGDRANTEAFF. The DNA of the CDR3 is TGTGCCAGCAGCTTAGGGTCGGGTGACAGGGCGAACACTGAAGCTTTCTTT.